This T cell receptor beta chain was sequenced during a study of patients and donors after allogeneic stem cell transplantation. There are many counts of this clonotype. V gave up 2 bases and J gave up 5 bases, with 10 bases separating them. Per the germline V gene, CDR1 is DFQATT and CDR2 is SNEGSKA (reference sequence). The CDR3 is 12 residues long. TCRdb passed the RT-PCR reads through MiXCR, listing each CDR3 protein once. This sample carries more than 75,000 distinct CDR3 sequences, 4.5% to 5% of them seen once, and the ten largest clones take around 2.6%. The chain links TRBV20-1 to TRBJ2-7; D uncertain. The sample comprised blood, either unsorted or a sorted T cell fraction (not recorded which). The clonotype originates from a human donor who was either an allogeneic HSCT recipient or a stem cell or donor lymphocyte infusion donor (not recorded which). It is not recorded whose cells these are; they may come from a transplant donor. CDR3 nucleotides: TGCAGTGCTAGAAATTACAAGCACGAGCAGTACTTC. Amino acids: CSARNYKHEQYF.